These T cell receptor beta chains were read from a single sample in a study of cytomegalovirus exposure and HLA in healthy donors. Sequencing was performed with immunoSEQ multiplex PCR; in TCRdb, only in-frame clones are kept and a portion is missing. Here the sample spans approximately 210,000 clones, more than 75% being singletons. The source material was PBMCs. These receptors originate from a woman younger than 35 in good health and CMV-seronegative. CDR3s include the opening cysteine and the closing phenylalanine or tryptophan. A D gene is named only where the DNA matches it firmly. Not every row has a clone size; where given, it reads once, few, many or a size class.

clone size	J gene	V gene	D gene	CDR3 length	CDR3 protein	CDR3 DNA
.	TRBJ2-7	TRBV6-1	.	13	CASTGDPSYEQYF	TGTGCCAGCACAGGGGACCCTTCCTACGAGCAGTACTTC
.	TRBJ1-1	TRBV18	TRBD1	14	CASSPRDRGTEAFF	TGTGCCAGCTCACCCCGGGACAGGGGAACTGAAGCTTTCTTT
.	TRBJ2-2	TRBV19	.	12	CASSRGPGELFF	TGTGCCAGTAGTAGAGGGCCCGGGGAGCTGTTTTTT
.	TRBJ1-5	TRBV19	.	15	CASSQPGHSNQPQHF	TGTGCCAGTAGCCAGCCGGGACACAGCAATCAGCCCCAGCATTTT
.	TRBJ1-1	TRBV29-1	TRBD1	16	CSVEYGTGGLGTEAFF	TGCAGCGTTGAATATGGGACAGGGGGCTTGGGCACTGAAGCTTTCTTT
.	TRBJ2-3	TRBV19	.	13	CASSIGGEDTQYF	TGTGCCAGTAGTATAGGAGGAGAAGATACGCAGTATTTT
.	TRBJ1-1	TRBV7-3	.	16	CASSFNWTEMNTEAFF	TGTGCCAGCAGCTTCAACTGGACAGAAATGAACACTGAAGCTTTCTTT
.	TRBJ2-7	TRBV6-1	TRBD2	15	CASSITGGGPYEQYF	TGTGCCAGCAGTATCACAGGCGGGGGGCCGTACGAGCAGTACTTC
.	TRBJ1-2	TRBV7-9	.	15	CASSTWDIPNYGYTF	TGTGCCAGCAGCACATGGGACATTCCTAACTATGGCTACACCTTC
.	TRBJ2-7	TRBV7-2	TRBD1	15	CASSSPSGGYYEQYF	TGTGCCAGCAGCTCCCCGTCAGGGGGTTACTACGAGCAGTACTTC
once	TRBJ2-5	TRBV7-7	TRBD1	13	CASSLDRVETQYF	TGTGCTAGCAGCTTGGACAGGGTGGAGACCCAGTACTTC